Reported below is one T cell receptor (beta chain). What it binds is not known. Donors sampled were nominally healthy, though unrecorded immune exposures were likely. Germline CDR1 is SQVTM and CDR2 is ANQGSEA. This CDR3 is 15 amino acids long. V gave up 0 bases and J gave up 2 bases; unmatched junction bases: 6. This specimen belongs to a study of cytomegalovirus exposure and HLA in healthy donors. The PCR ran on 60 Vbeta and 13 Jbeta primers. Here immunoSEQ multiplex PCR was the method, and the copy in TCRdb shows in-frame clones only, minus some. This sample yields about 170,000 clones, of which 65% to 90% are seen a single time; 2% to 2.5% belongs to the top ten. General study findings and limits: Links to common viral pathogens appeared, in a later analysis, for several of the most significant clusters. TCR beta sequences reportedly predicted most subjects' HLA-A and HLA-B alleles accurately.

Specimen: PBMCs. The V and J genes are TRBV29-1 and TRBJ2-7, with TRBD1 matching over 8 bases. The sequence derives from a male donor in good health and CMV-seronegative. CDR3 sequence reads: CSVEDGDRGTYEQYF. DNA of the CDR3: TGCAGCGTTGAAGATGGTGACAGGGGTACCTACGAGCAGTACTTC.